Below, 20 T cell receptor beta chains from the same sample are listed, as sequenced in a study of monozygotic twins with cystic fibrosis. Repertoires were generated with immunoSEQ multiplex PCR, while TCRdb's copy carries only in-frame clones and drops some. Altogether 39,000 or so clones are present, 75% to 95% being singletons, with the ten largest covering 0.15% to 0.2%. Sequenced sample: blood. Receptors originate from a boy younger than 10 with cystic fibrosis.

V gene TRBV7-2 combines with J gene TRBJ2-1, with a weak D call TRBD2 (6 bases). V lost 7 bases and J lost 7, with 17 bases in between. CDR1 SGHTA and CDR2 FQGNSA come from the germline V gene. CDR3 size: 14 residues. The CDR3 sequence is CASNSGLSLNEQFF. For the CDR3, the DNA is TGTGCCAGCAATTCGGGACTCTCGTTAAATGAGCAGTTCTTC.

This rearrangement joins TRBV15 to TRBJ1-3, with 9 bases matching TRBD1. With 0 bases clipped from V and 2 bases from J, the junction kept 11 bases outside the gene matches. The germline gives CDR1 LNHNV, CDR2 YYDKDF (reference sequence). This CDR3 has 19 residues. In DNA form, the CDR3 reads TGTGCCACCAGCAGAGATCTAATGAAGCGGACAGGGGCTGGAAACACCATATATTTT. Its protein is CATSRDLMKRTGAGNTIYF.

This clone was observed a single time. The chain couples TRBV7-2 to TRBJ2-7; D is ambiguous. CDR1 is SGHTA and CDR2 is FQGNSA in the germline V gene. This CDR3 has 13 amino acids. The V gene lost 3 bases and the J gene lost 0 bases, with 6 bases spanning the gap. The CDR3 region is CASSFYSSYEQYF. CDR3 coding DNA: TGTGCCAGCAGCTTTTATAGCTCCTACGAGCAGTACTTC.

This chain uses TRBV19 with TRBJ1-4; 7 bases line up with TRBD1. The V gene's germline CDR1 is LNHDA and CDR2 SQIVND (reference sequence). Trimming cost V 8 bases and J 15 bases; bases outside gene matches: 6. The CDR3 totals 10 residues. CDR3 nucleotides: TGTGCCAGTGCCGGGACAGATTTGTTTTTT. The encoded protein is CASAGTDLFF.

This chain links TRBV4-3 with TRBJ1-6, with a weak D call TRBD1 (5 bases). CDR3 length: 15 residues. The germline V gene encodes CDR1 LGHNA and CDR2 YSLEER. The V gene lost 4 bases and the J gene lost 10 bases, with 17 bases spanning the gap. The CDR3 DNA reads as TGCGCCAGCAGCCCCGCGGGGAGGGGTCACTCACCCCTCCACTTT. Its protein product is CASSPAGRGHSPLHF.

V usage is TRBV11-2 and J usage is TRBJ1-5; 7 nucleotides align to TRBD1. The junction had 3 bases not matched to a gene; V was cut back by 4 bases and J by 0 bases. This CDR3 has 15 residues. Germline V gives CDR1 SGHAT, CDR2 FQNNGV. The CDR3 DNA reads TGTGCCAGCAGCTCAGGGGGACTTAGCAATCAGCCCCAGCATTTT. It yields the protein CASSSGGLSNQPQHF.

This rearrangement joins TRBV12-5 to TRBJ1-6; D is unresolved. Germline V gene data show CDR1 as LGHNT and CDR2 as FRNRAP. With 0 bases removed from V and 6 bases from J, the gap between germline ends came to 18 bases. The CDR3 covers 18 residues. The CDR3 DNA sequence: TGTGCTAGTGGTTTGGTACTTGAAGGTTTTACCCGTAATTCACCCCTCCACTTT. Translation gives CASGLVLEGFTRNSPLHF.

V gene TRBV29-1 combines with J gene TRBJ2-7; tentatively, D is TRBD2 (6 bases). Trimming left V 4 bases short and J 0 bases short, with 16 bases between. CDR1 is SQVTM and CDR2 is ANQGSEA in the germline V gene. This CDR3 has 15 amino acids. CDR3 coding DNA: TGCAGCGTTGGATGGGGGGTCGGGGCCTCCTACGAGCAGTACTTC. Translation gives CSVGWGVGASYEQYF.

This chain links TRBV5-4 with TRBJ2-2; tentatively, D is TRBD2 (5 bases). Germline V gene sequence: CDR1 SGHNT, CDR2 YYREEE (reference sequence). V dropped 4 bases and J dropped 7 bases, with 11 bases sitting between them. The CDR3 runs 13 residues. This chain's CDR3 is CASSPERVGELFF. The CDR3 DNA reads TGTGCCAGCAGCCCAGAGAGGGTCGGGGAGCTGTTTTTT.

This chain links TRBV9 with TRBJ1-5, with D maybe TRBD1 (5 bases). The CDR3 contains 15 residues. Germline lookup yields CDR1 SGDLS and CDR2 YYNGEE. The V and J ends lost 3 bases and 2 bases respectively, with 12 bases between them. The chain's CDR3 is CASSGGEEGNQPQHF. The CDR3 bases are TGTGCCAGCAGCGGGGGGGAAGAGGGCAATCAGCCCCAGCATTTT.

CDR3 bases: TGCGCCAGCAGCCAAGAAGGAGGATTACTCATAACGAACACCGGGGAGCTGTTTTTT. Its translation is CASSQEGGLLITNTGELFF. The rearrangement links TRBV4-3 to TRBJ2-2; a possible D gene is TRBD2 (5 bases). Trimming cost V 0 bases and J 0 bases, with 17 bases left between them. This CDR3 spans 19 amino acids. Germline V gene sequence: CDR1 LGHNA, CDR2 YSLEER.

J is TRBJ1-2 and V is TRBV4-3; D is uncertain. Trimming removed 0 bases from V and 2 bases from J, with 1 base in between. This CDR3 is 12 amino acids long. Germline V gene data show CDR1 as LGHNA and CDR2 as YSLEER. The DNA for the CDR3 is TGCGCCAGCAGCCAAGACAACTATGGCTACACCTTC. Translating gives CASSQDNYGYTF.

This clone was seen once. The V gene is TRBV5-1, the J gene TRBJ1-3, with a tentative D call TRBD1 (6 bases). Germline V gene lookup returns CDR1 SGHRS and CDR2 YFSETQ. CDR3 length: 13 amino acids. V lost 4 bases and J 4 bases, leaving 9 bases between the germline ends. The CDR3 sequence: CASSMTGGNTIYF. For the CDR3, the DNA is TGCGCCAGCAGCATGACAGGCGGAAACACCATATATTTT.

The genes are TRBV4-1 and TRBJ1-1; TRBD1 aligns across 7 bases. The CDR3 loop spans 14 amino acids. The trim removed 4 bases at V and 0 bases at J, leaving 2 bases unmatched. CDR1 is MGHRA and CDR2 is YSYEKL in the germline V gene. The CDR3 DNA follows: TGCGCCAGCAGCCGAGGGGGCCTGAACACTGAAGCTTTCTTT. Translating it yields CASSRGGLNTEAFF.

The gene calls are TRBV9 and TRBJ1-4; 9 nucleotides line up with TRBD1. Germline V lookup: CDR1 SGDLS, CDR2 YYNGEE. J was trimmed by 0 bases and V by 3 bases; bases with no gene match: 15. The CDR3 loop spans 20 amino acids. The CDR3 loop reads CASSASGTGIGRATNEKLFF. Here the CDR3 DNA reads TGTGCCAGCAGCGCCTCCGGGACAGGGATAGGGAGAGCAACTAATGAAAAACTGTTTTTT.

The chain uses TRBV7-2 and TRBJ1-5; 7 nucleotides line up with TRBD1. This CDR3 contains 16 residues. V lost 2 bases to trimming and J lost 2 bases; unmatched junction nucleotides: 6. Germline V lookup: CDR1 SGHTA, CDR2 FQGNSA. The CDR3 DNA reads as TGTGCCAGCAGCTTATCCCACAGGGGAGGCAATCAGCCCCAGCATTTT. It yields the protein CASSLSHRGGNQPQHF.

The chain links TRBV6-5 to TRBJ1-1; D is undetermined. In germline, CDR1 is MNHEY, CDR2 SVGAGI. Trimming removed 4 bases at V and 0 bases at J, with 12 bases between. This CDR3 has 15 amino acids. The CDR3 coding sequence is TGTGCCAGCAGTTCCGCGAGAGAGGTGAACACTGAAGCTTTCTTT. Translation gives CASSSAREVNTEAFF.

The rearrangement uses TRBV10-3 and TRBJ2-1; 7 bases match TRBD1. CDR3 length: 13 amino acids. Germline loops: CDR1 ENHRY, CDR2 SYGVKD. Trimming removed 8 bases from V and 9 bases from J; junction bases left unmatched: 10. CDR3 sequence (DNA): TGTGCCATCGGACAGGCGGCCCGGGTTGAGCAGTTCTTC. It specifies CAIGQAARVEQFF.

The rearrangement uses TRBV4-1 and TRBJ2-7; D tentatively fits TRBD1 or TRBD2 (5 bases each). The CDR3 totals 17 residues. Looked up from germline, CDR1 is MGHRA and CDR2 is YSYEKL. The V end lost 3 bases, the J end lost 2 bases, and 20 bases lay between the germline ends. The CDR3 DNA is TGCGCCAGCAGCCATCCGAGGGAAGGGGCTGTTACCTACGAGCAGTACTTC. Translation gives CASSHPREGAVTYEQYF.

The chain joins TRBV5-6 to TRBJ1-2; tentatively, D is TRBD1 (6 bases). Germline-derived CDR1 and CDR2 are SGHDT and YYEEEE. The V and J ends lost 3 bases and 7 bases respectively, with 10 bases between them. The CDR3 runs 12 residues. The CDR3 reads CASSWTVGGYTF. The CDR3, as DNA: TGTGCCAGCAGCTGGACAGTCGGTGGCTACACCTTC.